The 10 T cell receptor beta chains given below trace back to one sample, sequenced in a study of T cell repertoires in cytomegalovirus infection. TCRdb reprocessed the reads via MiXCR and lists one record per CDR3 protein. The table lists around 270,000 distinct CDR3 sequences, 8% to 9.5% of them singletons. The sequenced material came from PBMCs. These receptors originate from a human donor in good health (CMV status not recorded). Some clones in this sample may be carry-over from other donors' samples.

This clonotype was picked up many times. The gene calls are TRBV20-1 and TRBJ1-1; D perhaps matches TRBD1 (5 bases). The CDR3 is 16 amino acids. V dropped 0 bases and J dropped 1 base, with 15 bases sitting between them. Germline V lookup: CDR1 DFQATT, CDR2 SNEGSKA (reference sequence). CDR3 amino acids: CSARDTPGPQNTEAFF. The CDR3 nucleotides are TGCAGTGCTAGAGATACCCCGGGACCCCAGAACACTGAAGCTTTCTTT.

This clonotype was seen many times. The junction departs from the called germline gene at one end, perhaps through a read error. The chain combines TRBV7-2 with TRBJ2-3, with D possibly TRBD1 on 6 matching bases. The CDR3 extends over 15 amino acids. Germline assignment: CDR1 SGHTA and CDR2 FQGNSA. This chain's CDR3 is CASSLEFLTGPPDHF. DNA for the CDR3: TGTGCCAGCAGCTTAGAATTCTTGACAGGACCCCCAGACCATTTT.

This clonotype was seen repeatedly, ten times or more. V is TRBV7-2 and J is TRBJ2-3; D is perhaps TRBD1 (6 bases). The germline CDR1 and CDR2 sequences are SGHTA and FQGNSA. This CDR3 is built from 17 residues. Deletions cut 3 bases from V and 0 bases from J, with 16 bases between. CDR3 coding DNA: TGTGCCAGCAGCTTCGCGGCCTCGGGACACAGCACAGATACGCAGTATTTT. This translates into CASSFAASGHSTDTQYF.

At least ten counts were recorded for this clonotype. The rearrangement links TRBV28 to TRBJ1-6; no clear D. Looked up from germline, CDR1 is MDHEN and CDR2 is SYDVKM. The CDR3 contains 14 residues. V lost 6 bases to trimming and J lost 10 bases, with 16 bases between them. The CDR3 sequence: CASSRPGYGSPLHF. The DNA of the CDR3 is TGTGCCAGCAGCCGACCGGGGTACGGATCACCCCTCCACTTT. The entire variable domain, with the rest obtained from reference TRBV28 and TRBJ1-6, is as follows: DVKVTQSSRYLVKRTGEKVFLECVQDMDHENMFWYRQDPGLGLRLIYFSYDVKMKEKGDIPEGYSVSREKKERFSLILESASTNQTSMYLCASSRPGYGSPLHFGNGTRLTVT.

This clonotype was counted many times. J is TRBJ1-3 and V is TRBV7-2, with TRBD1 as a possible D gene (5 bases). This CDR3 is 16 amino acids long. Germline-derived CDR1 and CDR2 are SGHTA and FQGNSA. Trimming cost V 1 base and J 0 bases, with 10 bases left between them. The CDR3 region is CASSLETGASGNTIYF. DNA for the CDR3: TGTGCCAGCAGCTTAGAAACCGGGGCCTCTGGAAACACCATATATTTT.

This clonotype showed up many times. The chain carries TRBV20-1 and TRBJ1-5; 7 nucleotides line up with TRBD1. The CDR3 consists of 17 residues. The germline CDR1 and CDR2 sequences are DFQATT and SNEGSKA (reference sequence). J was trimmed by 0 bases and V by 2 bases; bases with no gene match: 10. The CDR3 reads CSARSRGRGNSNQPQHF. The DNA for the CDR3 is TGCAGTGCTAGATCGAGGGGCAGGGGGAATAGCAATCAGCCCCAGCATTTT.

The table lists this clonotype with many counts. This chain connects TRBV14 to TRBJ2-3; 10 bases fit TRBD2. CDR1 SGHDN and CDR2 FVKESK come from the germline V gene. This CDR3 region has 16 residues. Trimming took 4 bases from V and 6 from J; bases not matched to a gene: 10. In nucleotides, the CDR3 is TGTGCCAGCAGCCTTTCACTTAGCGGGGGGTCGGATACGCAGTATTTT. This sequence encodes CASSLSLSGGSDTQYF.

The chain uses TRBV6-2 or TRBV6-3 and TRBJ2-3; 8 nucleotides match TRBD1. Trimming cost V 3 bases and J 2 bases; bases outside gene matches: 7. Germline V gene lookup returns CDR1 MNHEY and CDR2 SVGEGT. CDR3 length equals 16 residues. The CDR3 DNA reads as TGTGCCAGCAGTTATCCAGGGACAGGAGTCACAGATACGCAGTATTTT. This encodes CASSYPGTGVTDTQYF.

The J gene is TRBJ1-6, the V gene TRBV6-2 or TRBV6-3; 10 positions match TRBD1. J was trimmed by 5 bases and V by 6 bases; bases with no gene match: 7. The CDR3 runs to 16 residues. Germline V CDR1 and CDR2: MNHEY, SVGEGT. The DNA for the CDR3 is TGTGCCAGCAGCTGGGGACAGGGGAGGAATAATTCACCCCTCCACTTT. It specifies CASSWGQGRNNSPLHF.

In this sample, this clonotype turned up many times. The chain uses TRBV4-3 and TRBJ1-2, with a possible D match to TRBD1 (6 bases). The ends were cut back, 4 bases at V and 4 bases at J, with 13 bases in the middle. The CDR3 is 14 residues long. Germline lookup yields CDR1 LGHNA and CDR2 YSLEER. The CDR3 bases are TGCGCCAGCAGCCCGTCCTGGACAGCCTATGGCTACACCTTC. It translates to CASSPSWTAYGYTF.